These T cell receptor beta chains were read from a single sample in a study of T-cell memory formation after mild COVID-19. TCRdb processed the 5' RACE reads anew with MiXCR; each CDR3 protein has one entry. The sample consists of tens of thousands of distinct CDR3 sequences, roughly a sixth of them appearing once. The sequenced material came from PBMCs or a T cell subset sorted from them (not recorded which). The receptor set was obtained from an adult woman who had mild COVID-19 (a few samples of this study predate the infection). Cell type and time point are not known. The CDR3 runs from the conserved cysteine through the conserved F or W. The order of the fields is clone size, V gene, D gene, J gene, CDR3 DNA, CDR3 protein. The D gene is left open where the match is weak. Some rows have no size entry. The others give once, few or many, or a class for an expanded clone.

>few|TRBV5-6|TRBD2|TRBJ2-1
TGTGCCAGCAGCTGGGGACTAGCATTGAATGAGCAGTTCTTC
CASSWGLALNEQFF
>NA|TRBV12-5|NA|TRBJ2-3
TGTGCTAGTGGTTTGTACCCGTCCCCAGATACGCAGTATTTT
CASGLYPSPDTQYF
>many|TRBV20-1|NA|TRBJ2-5
TGCAGTGCTAGACAGGGGAGGGGGCAAGAGACCCAGTACTTC
CSARQGRGQETQYF
>few|TRBV7-9|NA|TRBJ2-1
TGTGCCAGCAGCTACCGGGACCCGTCAAGGGATGAGCAGTTCTTC
CASSYRDPSRDEQFF
>few|TRBV5-1|NA|TRBJ2-2
TGCGCCAGCAGCAGCGGGACACCGAACACCGGGGAGCTGTTTTTT
CASSSGTPNTGELFF
>NA|TRBV9|NA|TRBJ1-2
TGTGCCAGCAGCGTAGGACCACTCTCAGGGGATGGCTACACCTTC
CASSVGPLSGDGYTF
>few|TRBV6-2/TRBV6-3|TRBD1|TRBJ2-3
TGTGCCAGCAGTTCAGGACAGGATGAAACAGATACGCAGTATTTT
CASSSGQDETDTQYF
>few|TRBV4-1|TRBD2|TRBJ2-3
TGCGCCAGCAGCCAATACGGGGGGGCATATGATACGCAGTATTTT
CASSQYGGAYDTQYF
>NA|TRBV5-1|NA|TRBJ1-2
TGCGCCAGCAGCTTGGTTGGGGTAGGGAACTATGGCTACACCTTC
CASSLVGVGNYGYTF
>many|TRBV11-3|TRBD1|TRBJ2-2
TGTGCCACACAGGGGTACGGGGAGCTGTTTTTT
CATQGYGELFF
>few|TRBV20-1|TRBD2|TRBJ2-3
TGCAGTGCTAAGCTGGAGCGGGACTACACAGATACGCAGTATTTT
CSAKLERDYTDTQYF